This TCR beta chain is drawn from a study of blood T cell repertoires in COVID-19. V shed 4 bases and J 9 bases; nucleotides not matched to a gene: 6. CDR1 KGHSH and CDR2 LQKENI come from the germline V gene. This CDR3 is 13 amino acids long. Clones were sequenced by immunoSEQ multiplex PCR, and TCRdb holds only the in-frame ones, with some missing. The sample has around 200,000 clones, approximately 83% seen once. The receptor was isolated from a woman in her thirties or forties with COVID-19, enrolled during active disease. This chain links TRBV18 with TRBJ2-4, with 7 bases identical to TRBD1. The sequenced material came from peripheral blood. CDR3 residues: CASSRDRDGIQYF. CDR3 DNA: TGTGCCAGCTCACGAGACAGGGATGGCATTCAGTACTTC.